Below, one T cell receptor (beta chain) is given with its context. Its specificity is unknown. The sample belongs to a study of OX40 agonist ivuxolimab in advanced cancers. Background on the study: The diagnoses of dose-escalation patients were hepatocellular carcinoma, melanoma, renal cell or head and neck cancer. Age averaged around 60 years (range roughly 20 to 90), and just over 80% were male. Findings and caveats of the study: On average, CD8+ T cells showed a greater number of expanded clones than CD4+.

Assay: immunoSEQ multiplex PCR; the TCRdb copy retains only in-frame clones and omits some. The sample lists tens of thousands of clones; around nine tenths were seen once. The CDR3 extends over 16 amino acids. V was clipped by 1 base and J by 6 bases; unmatched bases: 9. The V gene's germline CDR1 is MNHNS and CDR2 SASEGT. The chain carries TRBV6-1 and TRBJ2-5; 9 nucleotides agree with TRBD2. This TCR derives from an adult with an advanced solid tumor such as melanoma, head and neck, liver or kidney cancer. The material sequenced was CD4+ or CD8+ T cells sorted from blood, taken in a trial of the OX40 agonist ivuxolimab. CDR3 DNA sequence: TGTGCCAGCAGTGAAGGGGATAGCGGGAGCGAGAAGACCCAGTACTTC. It codes for CASSEGDSGSEKTQYF.